The next 15 T cell receptor beta chains were all read from a single sample in a study of CD8 T cells in Susac syndrome. Random hexamers were used to reverse transcribe about 0.45 to 1 ug of RNA. TCRdb recomputed calls from the immunoSEQ multiplex PCR reads with MiXCR, one row per CDR3 protein. The data contain 69,000 or so distinct CDR3 sequences, roughly 94% of them singletons. The specimen was CD8+ T cells from PBMCs. Source of these receptors: a human donor in good health.

This chain links TRBV7-3 with TRBJ2-1, with D possibly TRBD2 on 6 matching bases. Trimming removed 4 bases from V and 7 bases from J, with 11 bases in between. The CDR3 has 13 amino acids. Per the germline V gene, CDR1 is SGHTA and CDR2 is FQGTGA. CDR3 bases: TGTGCCAGCAGCTCCCCCGGGGGTAATGAGCAGTTCTTC. The encoded protein is CASSSPGGNEQFF.

The chain is built from TRBV4-1 and TRBJ2-2; unclear D gene. The CDR3 extends over 17 amino acids. Trimming removed 3 bases at V and 5 bases at J, with 19 bases between. Germline assignment: CDR1 MGHRA and CDR2 YSYEKL. Here the CDR3 reads CASSQSLGKVLTGELFF. The DNA of the CDR3 is TGCGCCAGCAGCCAGAGTCTGGGGAAAGTACTAACCGGGGAGCTGTTTTTT.

The chain joins TRBV5-4 to TRBJ2-5; D not certain. This CDR3 is built from 13 residues. The germline CDR1 and CDR2 sequences are SGHNT and YYREEE (reference sequence). The V and J ends lost 3 bases and 2 bases respectively, with 8 bases between them. The CDR3, as DNA: TGTGCCAGCAGCTCGGCTGGGCAAGAGACCCAGTACTTC. It encodes CASSSAGQETQYF.

The gene calls are TRBV6-5 and TRBJ2-2; 7 bases map to TRBD2. Germline V gene sequence: CDR1 MNHEY, CDR2 SVGAGI. This CDR3 has 16 residues. V dropped 2 bases and J dropped 5; count of bases not matched to a gene: 8. The CDR3 region is CASSYISGVGTGELFF. The DNA of the CDR3 is TGTGCCAGCAGTTACATCAGCGGGGTTGGTACCGGGGAGCTGTTTTTT.

This chain connects TRBV7-8 to TRBJ1-1; 9 bases are a match to TRBD1. J gave up 0 bases and V 5 bases, and 10 bases lay outside the gene matches. Germline loops: CDR1 SGHVS, CDR2 FQNEAQ. This CDR3 is built from 17 residues. CDR3 region: CASSLLRTGDMNTEAFF. The CDR3 DNA reads TGTGCCAGCAGCCTCTTAAGGACAGGGGATATGAACACTGAAGCTTTCTTT.

The rearrangement uses TRBV16 and TRBJ1-2; the D gene is possibly TRBD1 (6 bases). The CDR3 loop spans 13 amino acids. With 0 bases removed from V and 4 bases from J, the gap between germline ends came to 6 bases. Germline values: CDR1 KGHSY, CDR2 FQNENV. CDR3 region: CASSQSGGYGYTF. The CDR3 bases are TGTGCCAGCAGCCAATCAGGGGGCTATGGCTACACCTTC.

The genes are TRBV4-1 and TRBJ2-7, with 9 bases lining up with TRBD1. The germline gives CDR1 MGHRA, CDR2 YSYEKL. This CDR3 is 15 amino acids long. V trimming: 3 bases; J trimming: 3 bases; junction bases outside the gene matches: 6. CDR3 nucleotides: TGCGCCAGCAGCCAGTCGGGACAGGGTGACTACGAGCAGTACGTC. It is translated as CASSQSGQGDYEQYV.

The chain couples TRBV20-1 to TRBJ1-5, with a weak D call TRBD1 (6 bases). Trimming cost V 5 bases and J 3 bases, with 11 bases left between them. Germline loops: CDR1 DFQATT, CDR2 SNEGSKA (reference sequence). This CDR3 has 13 amino acids. In DNA form, the CDR3 reads TGCAGTGCTGCCGACAGGCACAATCAGCCCCAGCATTTT. It translates to CSAADRHNQPQHF.

The CDR3 protein is CSVEDPPVQEQYF. CDR3 DNA: TGCAGCGTTGAAGACCCACCCGTCCAGGAGCAGTACTTC. The genes are TRBV29-1 and TRBJ2-7; D not certain. This CDR3 region has 13 residues. In germline, CDR1 is SQVTM, CDR2 ANQGSEA. V was cut by 0 bases and J by 7 bases, with 13 bases left in between.

The CDR3 sequence is CASSLGGGHPGTEAFF. The CDR3 region has the DNA TGTGCCAGCAGCTTAGGAGGGGGGCACCCGGGCACTGAAGCTTTCTTT. The chain links TRBV11-3 to TRBJ1-1; the D gene is possibly TRBD1 (6 bases). V shed 1 base and J shed 4 bases, with 16 bases lying between them. CDR1 SGHNT and CDR2 YENEEA come from the germline V gene. This CDR3 is built from 16 residues.

The chain is built from TRBV7-9 and TRBJ2-7; 8 bases fit TRBD2. Germline assignment: CDR1 SEHNR and CDR2 FQNEAQ (reference sequence). The ends lost 5 bases at V and 3 bases at J; junction bases unmatched: 9. CDR3 length equals 15 residues. The CDR3 sequence: CASSRGAGAIYEQYF. The CDR3 DNA reads as TGTGCCAGCAGCCGCGGAGCGGGGGCCATCTACGAGCAGTACTTC.

J is TRBJ1-6 and V is TRBV4-3, with D tentatively TRBD1 (6 bases). The germline V and J ends were trimmed by 4 bases and 5 bases, with 15 bases remaining between them. The CDR3 extends over 16 amino acids. The germline gives CDR1 LGHNA, CDR2 YSLEER. The CDR3 here is CASSRGRTVDNSPLHF. Written as DNA, the CDR3 is TGCGCCAGCAGCCGGGGGCGGACCGTTGATAATTCACCCCTCCACTTT.

The genes are TRBV6-5 and TRBJ1-5, with D tentatively TRBD1 (5 bases). This CDR3 region has 14 residues. V dropped 0 bases and J dropped 6 bases, with 9 bases sitting between them. Looked up from germline, CDR1 is MNHEY and CDR2 is SVGAGI. This chain's CDR3 is CASSYSKRGQPQHF. CDR3 DNA sequence: TGTGCCAGCAGTTACTCGAAGAGGGGTCAGCCCCAGCATTTT.

This chain links TRBV12-3 or TRBV12-4 with TRBJ2-7, with 7 positions matching TRBD1. V lost 6 bases, J lost 3 bases, and 5 bases stayed unmatched. The CDR3 spans 13 residues. The CDR3 loop reads CASSETGYYEQYF. The CDR3 DNA reads as TGTGCCAGCAGCGAGACAGGGTACTACGAGCAGTACTTC.

The chain uses TRBV15 and TRBJ1-1, with D possibly matching TRBD1 (6 bases). The length of the CDR3 is 17 residues. Germline assignment: CDR1 LNHNV and CDR2 YYDKDF (reference sequence). Between the trimmed V and J ends, which lost 0 bases and 1 base, there was a span of 15 bases. The CDR3 DNA reads as TGTGCCACCAGCAGAGATCGGGGGGCGCAGGCGAACACTGAAGCTTTCTTT. This codes for CATSRDRGAQANTEAFF.